This T cell receptor beta chain comes out of a study of long-term antiretroviral therapy in people with HIV. Study-wide points: Gathering of blood took place between 2004 and 2017, possibly under older ART regimens. Dominance of pre-ART expanded clones persisted, fluctuating and often declining after ART. CDR3 length ranges were narrower in HIV repertoires than in controls.

Turning to this clone: Its specificity is not known.

They ran version v3.0 of the immunoSEQ assay at survey level. Method: immunoSEQ multiplex PCR; TCRdb's copy keeps in-frame clones and lacks some. Counted here are about 33,000 clones, 95% to 97% occurring once; the ten biggest clones make up around 2%. The origin of this receptor is a man aged 30 to 45 with HIV. Here the sequenced sample was unsorted PBMCs, taken 6.5 to 6.6 years after starting antiretroviral therapy.

The CDR3 nucleotides are TGTGCCAGCAGTTTGTTCCAGGGTCAAACTTACGAGCAGTACTTC. This encodes CASSLFQGQTYEQYF. This chain connects TRBV27 to TRBJ2-7; possible D gene TRBD1, 5 bases. Trimming removed 3 bases at V and 4 bases at J, with 16 bases between. Per germline, CDR1 MNHEY and CDR2 SMNVEV (reference sequence). The CDR3 totals 15 residues.